This TCR beta chain was sequenced for a study of T cells in Graves' hyperthyroidism and ophthalmopathy. Regions amplified from RNA transcripts were the TCR beta CDR3 regions. First-round RT-PCR of the TCR CDR3 relied on the HTBI primer set. TCRdb reanalysed the multiplex PCR reads using MiXCR and keeps one entry per CDR3 protein. The data contain around 300,000 distinct CDR3 sequences, roughly 20% of them singletons. Study findings and constraints: Stable hyperthyroidism and ophthalmopathy were separated using 13 V-J signatures.

This clonotype was found a few times. Its target is unknown. With duration under 3 months, ophthalmopathy was active: Clinical Activity Score at least 3, NOSPECS at least 4. Unmatched junction bases numbered 12, after V lost 4 bases and J lost 5 bases. Per germline, CDR1 SGHTA and CDR2 FQGNSA. The CDR3 runs 16 residues. The chain uses TRBV7-2 and TRBJ2-5; 8 bases map to TRBD2. Sequencing used blood. The origin of this receptor is a man aged 25-45 years with Graves' ophthalmopathy. CDR3 in DNA: TGTGCCAGCAGCTCCCATCGGGAGGGCCCTGGGGAGACCCAGTACTTC. Translation gives CASSSHREGPGETQYF.